The entry that follows covers one T cell receptor beta chain sequence. Its binding antigen is unknown. Base quality data are lacking; no much larger clone is found one base away. Patients with a history of autoimmune disease or receiving systemic immunosuppression were excluded from the trial. Peripheral blood for TCR sequencing was collected from all dose cohorts at baseline, on cycle 4 day 1, and on cycle 7 day 1. The samples were drawn from a first-in-human, open-label, multicenter phase I dose-escalation trial of ivuxolimab. Adults with locally advanced or metastatic head and neck squamous cell, hepatocellular, melanoma or renal cell carcinoma were enrolled in the trial. Before TCR sequencing, CD4+ and CD8+ T cells were separately sorted from peripheral blood. Genomic DNA was extracted from sorted cells for sequencing of the TCRbeta CDR3 region. The immunoSEQ Assay was used for sequencing of TCRbeta CDR3 regions. TCRdb carries this immuneACCESS record with in-frame sequences only. Its versions omit some clonotypes, under half of them owing to an unresolved V gene in the studies checked, with the rest unexplained. Across this sample there are some 22,000 clones, with around 67% seen only once. The ten most abundant clones make up 15% to 20% of the sample.

From its cysteine to its phenylalanine, the CDR3 spans 13 amino acids. Just the 39-base CDR3 DNA is kept, in frame starting at base 1. The germline V gene (reference sequence) specifies SEHNR as CDR1 and FQNEAQ as CDR2. V loses 4 bases of germline sequence and J loses 1 base, and the interval between the two ends is 8 bases. This sample was included in a study of OX40 agonist ivuxolimab in advanced cancers. Broadly, across the study: Ivuxolimab was a fully human IgG2 agonistic monoclonal antibody targeting the costimulatory receptor OX40 (CD134). Of the approximately 50 dose-escalation patients, hepatocellular carcinoma was present in about 20, melanoma in roughly 15, renal cell carcinoma in 9 and head and neck cancer in 9. The dose-escalation cohort was about 86% male with a mean age of about 65 years, ranging from roughly 20 to 80. Peripheral TCRbeta sequencing aimed to test whether ivuxolimab altered TCR sequence diversity and caused clonal T-cell expansion. Intravenous ivuxolimab was administered to patients every 2 weeks at six dose levels: 0.01, 0.1, 0.3, 1.5, 3 and 10 mg/kg. Partial responses occurred in three dose-escalation patients, of whom one had hepatocellular carcinoma and two had cutaneous melanoma. Patients were allowed to have had prior anti-PD-1, anti-PD-L1 or anti-CTLA-4 therapy, and approximately 40% of the dose-escalation patients had previously received checkpoint inhibitors. The monotherapy dose-escalation portion (N ≈ 50 patients) of the phase I ivuxolimab trial is reported in the paper. What the authors observed across the whole study: In partial responders in the 0.1-3.0 mg/kg groups, normalized peripheral clonal expansion was found to be among the lowest, especially among CD8+ T cells. At doses of 0.1 to 3.0 mg/kg, clonal expansion of both CD4+ and CD8+ T cells in blood was seen between baseline and week 6. The antigen specificity of the peripheral T cells that underwent clonal expansion was not determined. Low levels of normalized T-cell clonal expansion were also seen in some patients who did not respond. After ivuxolimab, expanded clones were on average more numerous among CD8+ T cells than among CD4+ T cells.

Recombination joined TRBV7-9 with TRBJ2-7; TRBD2 is perhaps the D gene, given 5 matching bases. The starting material was CD4+ or CD8+ T cells sorted from blood, obtained in a trial of the OX40 agonist ivuxolimab. This receptor was identified in an adult with an advanced solid tumor such as melanoma, head and neck, liver or kidney cancer. At the DNA level, the sequence is TGTGCCAGCAGCTCCGGCGGGTCCTACGAGCAGTACTTC. The resulting protein is CASSSGGSYEQYF.